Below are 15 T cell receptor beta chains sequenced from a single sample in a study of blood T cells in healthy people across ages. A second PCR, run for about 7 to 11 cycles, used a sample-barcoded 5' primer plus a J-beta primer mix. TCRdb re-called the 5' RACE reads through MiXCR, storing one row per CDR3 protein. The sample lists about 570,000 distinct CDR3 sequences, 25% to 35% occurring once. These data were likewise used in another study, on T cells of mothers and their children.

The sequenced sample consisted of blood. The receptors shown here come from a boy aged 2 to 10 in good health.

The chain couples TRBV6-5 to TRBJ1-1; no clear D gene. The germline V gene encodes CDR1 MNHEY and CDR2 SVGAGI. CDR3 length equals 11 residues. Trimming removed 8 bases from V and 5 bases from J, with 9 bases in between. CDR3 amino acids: CASYGWTEAFF. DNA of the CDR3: TGTGCCAGCTATGGGTGGACTGAAGCTTTCTTT.

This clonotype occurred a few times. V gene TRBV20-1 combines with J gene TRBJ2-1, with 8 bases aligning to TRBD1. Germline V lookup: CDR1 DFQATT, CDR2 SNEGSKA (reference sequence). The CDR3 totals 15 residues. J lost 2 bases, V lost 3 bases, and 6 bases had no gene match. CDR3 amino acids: CSASATGGPYNEQFF. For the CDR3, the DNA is TGCAGTGCTAGCGCAACAGGGGGGCCCTACAATGAGCAGTTCTTC.

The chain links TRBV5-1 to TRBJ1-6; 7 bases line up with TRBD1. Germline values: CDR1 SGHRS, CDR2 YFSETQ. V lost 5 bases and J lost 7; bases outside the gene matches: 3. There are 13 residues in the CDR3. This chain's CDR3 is CASRYRGNSPLHF. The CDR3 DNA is TGCGCCAGCAGATACAGGGGCAATTCACCCCTCCACTTT.

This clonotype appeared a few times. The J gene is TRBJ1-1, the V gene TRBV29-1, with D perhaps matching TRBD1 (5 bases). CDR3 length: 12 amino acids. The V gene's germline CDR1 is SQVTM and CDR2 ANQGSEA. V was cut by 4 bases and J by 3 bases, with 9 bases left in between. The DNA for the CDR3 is TGCAGCGTTGGTCAGGGTGACACTGAAGCTTTCTTT. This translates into CSVGQGDTEAFF.

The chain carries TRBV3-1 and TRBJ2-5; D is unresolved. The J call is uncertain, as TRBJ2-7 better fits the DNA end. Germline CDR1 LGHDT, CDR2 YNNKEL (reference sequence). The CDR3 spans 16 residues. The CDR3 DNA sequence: TGTGCCAGCAGCCAAGACAATGTCAGACCTGCCTACGAGCAGTACTTC. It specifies CASSQDNVRPAYEQYF.

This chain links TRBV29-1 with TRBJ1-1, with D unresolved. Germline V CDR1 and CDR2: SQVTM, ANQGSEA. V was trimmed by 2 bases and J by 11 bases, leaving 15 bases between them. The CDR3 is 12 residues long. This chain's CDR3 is CSVERAGRQAFF. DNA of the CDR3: TGCAGCGTTGAAAGGGCAGGCCGGCAGGCTTTCTTT.

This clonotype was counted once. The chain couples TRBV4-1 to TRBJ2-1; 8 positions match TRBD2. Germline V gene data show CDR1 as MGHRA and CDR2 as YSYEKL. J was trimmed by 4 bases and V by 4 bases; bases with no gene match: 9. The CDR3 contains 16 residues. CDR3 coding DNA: TGCGCCAGCAGCCTAGTGTCGGGGGGGGCTTACAATGAGCAGTTCTTC. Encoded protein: CASSLVSGGAYNEQFF.

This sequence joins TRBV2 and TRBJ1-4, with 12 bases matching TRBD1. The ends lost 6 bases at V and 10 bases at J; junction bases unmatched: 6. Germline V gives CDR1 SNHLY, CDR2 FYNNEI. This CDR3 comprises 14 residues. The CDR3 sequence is CASRAGTGGLKLFF. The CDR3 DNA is TGTGCCAGCAGGGCAGGGACAGGGGGCCTAAAACTGTTTTTT. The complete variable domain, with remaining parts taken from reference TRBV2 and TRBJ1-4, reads EPEVTQTPSHQVTQMGQEVILRCVPISNHLYFYWYRQILGQKVEFLVSFYNNEISEKSEIFDDQFSVERPDGSNFTLKIRSTKLEDSAMYFCASRAGTGGLKLFFGSGTQLSVL.

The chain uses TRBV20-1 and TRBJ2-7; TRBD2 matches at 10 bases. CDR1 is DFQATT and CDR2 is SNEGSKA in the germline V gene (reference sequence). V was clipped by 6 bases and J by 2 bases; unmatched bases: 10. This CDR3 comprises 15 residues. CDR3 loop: CSASRESGRAYEQYF. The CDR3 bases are TGCAGTGCCTCCCGAGAGAGCGGGAGGGCCTACGAGCAGTACTTC.

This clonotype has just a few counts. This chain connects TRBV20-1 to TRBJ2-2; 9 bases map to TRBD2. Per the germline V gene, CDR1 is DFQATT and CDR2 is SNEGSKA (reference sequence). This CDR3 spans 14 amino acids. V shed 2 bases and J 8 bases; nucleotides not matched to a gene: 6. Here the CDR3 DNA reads TGCAGTGCTAGACCAGCGGGAGGAGGGGGGGAGCTGTTTTTT. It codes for CSARPAGGGGELFF.

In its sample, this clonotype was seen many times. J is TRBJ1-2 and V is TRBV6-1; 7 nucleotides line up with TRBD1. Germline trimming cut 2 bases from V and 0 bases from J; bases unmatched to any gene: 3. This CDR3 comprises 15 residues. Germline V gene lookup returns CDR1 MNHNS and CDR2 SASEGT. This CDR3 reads CASSERQGANYGYTF. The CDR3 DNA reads TGTGCCAGCAGTGAAAGACAGGGAGCTAACTATGGCTACACCTTC.

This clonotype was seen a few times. CDR3 residues: CASSPVRYSNQPQHF. The DNA of the CDR3 is TGTGCCAGCTCACCAGTCAGATATAGCAATCAGCCCCAGCATTTT. The rearrangement uses TRBV18 and TRBJ1-5, with D hard to call. This CDR3 comprises 15 residues. V was cut by 2 bases and J by 0 bases, with 8 bases left in between. Per germline, CDR1 KGHSH and CDR2 LQKENI.

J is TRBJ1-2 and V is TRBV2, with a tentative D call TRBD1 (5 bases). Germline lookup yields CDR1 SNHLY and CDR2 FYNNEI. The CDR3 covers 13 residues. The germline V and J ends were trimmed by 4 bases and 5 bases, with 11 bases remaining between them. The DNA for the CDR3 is TGTGCCAGCAGTGGACAGAAGTTTTATGGCTACACCTTC. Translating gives CASSGQKFYGYTF.

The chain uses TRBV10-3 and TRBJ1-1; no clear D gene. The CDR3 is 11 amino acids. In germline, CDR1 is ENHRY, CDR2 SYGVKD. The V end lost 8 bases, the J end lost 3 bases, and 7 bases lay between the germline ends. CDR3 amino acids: CAIGGDTEAFF. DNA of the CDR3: TGTGCCATCGGTGGGGACACTGAAGCTTTCTTT.

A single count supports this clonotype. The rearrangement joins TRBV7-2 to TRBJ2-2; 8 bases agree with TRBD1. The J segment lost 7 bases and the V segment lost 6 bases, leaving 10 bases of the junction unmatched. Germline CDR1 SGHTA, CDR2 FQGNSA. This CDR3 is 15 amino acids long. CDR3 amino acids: CASSQGQGRIGELFF. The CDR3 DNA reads TGTGCCAGCAGTCAAGGACAGGGTAGAATCGGGGAGCTGTTTTTT.